The sequence of this T cell receptor (beta chain) was determined in a study of T cell changes during pregnancy in multiple sclerosis. Trimming stripped 9 bases from V and 3 bases from J, with 14 bases between. This CDR3 is built from 13 residues. CDR1 SNHLY and CDR2 FYNNEI come from the germline V gene. The table came from immunoSEQ multiplex PCR; TCRdb's copy has only in-frame clones and leaves some out. The sample has about 68,000 clones; about 89% are singletons. This sequence was found in a female donor with multiple sclerosis, enrolled in a pregnancy study. The chain couples TRBV2 to TRBJ1-2; a weak D match, TRBD1 (5 bases). The sample consisted of peripheral blood, taken in the second trimester of pregnancy. The CDR3 region is CARTEEGHYGYTF. The CDR3 nucleotides are TGTGCCAGGACAGAGGAGGGTCACTATGGCTACACCTTC. Filled out from reference TRBV2 and TRBJ1-2, the complete variable domain reads EPEVTQTPSHQVTQMGQEVILRCVPISNHLYFYWYRQILGQKVEFLVSFYNNEISEKSEIFDDQFSVERPDGSNFTLKIRSTKLEDSAMYFCARTEEGHYGYTFGSGTRLTVV.